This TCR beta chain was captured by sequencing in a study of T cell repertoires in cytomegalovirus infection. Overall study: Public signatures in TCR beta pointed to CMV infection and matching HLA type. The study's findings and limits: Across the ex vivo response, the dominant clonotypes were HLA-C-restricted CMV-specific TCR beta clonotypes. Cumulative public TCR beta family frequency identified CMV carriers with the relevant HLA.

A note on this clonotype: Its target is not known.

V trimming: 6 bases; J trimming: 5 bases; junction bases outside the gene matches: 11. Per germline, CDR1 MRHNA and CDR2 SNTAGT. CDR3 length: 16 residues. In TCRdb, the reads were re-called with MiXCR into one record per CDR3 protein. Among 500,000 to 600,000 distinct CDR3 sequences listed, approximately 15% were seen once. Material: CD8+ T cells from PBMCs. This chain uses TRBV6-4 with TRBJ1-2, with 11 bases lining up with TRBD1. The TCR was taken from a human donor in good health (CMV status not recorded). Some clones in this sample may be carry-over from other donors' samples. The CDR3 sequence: CASRGDGTGGLYGYTF. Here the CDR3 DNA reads TGTGCCAGCAGAGGCGATGGGACAGGGGGATTGTATGGCTACACCTTC.